A single sample is the source of the 5 T cell receptor beta chains below, sequenced in a study of regulatory T cells in long-lasting Graves disease. For TCR beta, libraries came from iRepertoire HTBI primers and Arm-PCR of CDR3 regions. Each CDR3 protein gets one entry after TCRdb re-called the multiplex PCR reads with MiXCR. The profile shows 400,000 to 500,000 distinct CDR3 sequences, around 17% of them singletons. Regarding time point: newly diagnosed GD, antithyroid drugs for less than 3 months. From RNA extracted from PBMCs, the TCR library was made. These records were also assigned to another study, of T cells in Graves' hyperthyroidism and ophthalmopathy.

Sample: peripheral blood mononuclear cells (PBMCs), taken at new diagnosis, from a patient treated with antithyroid drugs. These receptors originate from a woman aged 18-29 years with Graves disease.

The chain combines TRBV11-2 with TRBJ2-7; 9 bases are shared with TRBD2. The V gene's germline CDR1 is SGHAT and CDR2 FQNNGV. Unmatched junction bases numbered 12, after V lost 8 bases and J lost 4 bases. CDR3 length: 15 amino acids. In nucleotides, the CDR3 is TGTGCCAGCTCACCAGGGACTAGCCTAGGGTACGAGCAGTACTTC. Its protein product is CASSPGTSLGYEQYF.

This clonotype was seen many times. The V gene is TRBV3-1, the J gene TRBJ2-1; D unresolved. The length of the CDR3 is 13 residues. Germline CDR1 and CDR2: LGHDT and YNNKEL (reference sequence). V lost 4 bases, J lost 6 bases, and 10 bases lay in between. CDR3 loop: CASSRMSSNEQFF. The DNA of the CDR3 is TGTGCCAGCAGCCGTATGTCTTCCAATGAGCAGTTCTTC.

The chain employs TRBV19 and TRBJ2-1; 11 bases are a match to TRBD2. V lost 5 bases, J lost 0 bases, and 6 bases stayed unmatched. The CDR3 totals 17 residues. CDR1 LNHDA and CDR2 SQIVND come from the germline V gene (reference sequence). The chain's CDR3 is CASSWLAGGSSYNEQFF. The CDR3 DNA reads TGTGCCAGTAGTTGGCTAGCGGGAGGTAGCTCCTACAATGAGCAGTTCTTC.

This clonotype was counted ten times or more. J is TRBJ2-5 and V is TRBV7-9; 10 bases match TRBD2. J gave up 3 bases and V 4 bases, and 5 bases lay outside the gene matches. The CDR3 has 15 residues. The germline CDR1 and CDR2 sequences are SEHNR and FQNEAQ (reference sequence). The CDR3 region is CASSSPLAGEETQYF. For the CDR3, the DNA is TGTGCCAGCAGCTCCCCCCTAGCGGGAGAAGAGACCCAGTACTTC.

Of note for this clonotype: A much larger clone lies a single base off, so this may be a read error. The gene calls are TRBV28 and TRBJ1-2; a weak D match, TRBD1 (5 bases). Germline V lookup: CDR1 MDHEN, CDR2 SYDVKM. This CDR3 is built from 16 residues. V was cut by 2 bases and J by 0 bases, with 13 bases left in between. CDR3 sequence (DNA): TGTGCCAGCAGTTTACACTCAGGGTCAGCTAACTATGGCTACACCTTC. Protein: CASSLHSGSANYGYTF.